The clone carrying this T cell receptor (beta chain) has just one count. The entry originates in a study of blood T cell repertoires in COVID-19. About the research overall: PBMCs, B-cell-depleted T cells, or T cells provided the cDNA or gDNA that made up the material.

V shed 5 bases, J shed 9 bases, and the junction held 16 bases outside the gene matches. This CDR3 is 16 amino acids long. The germline CDR1 and CDR2 sequences are LNHDA and SQIVND (reference sequence). Original analysis: The assay estimated nucleated cells by amplifying reference gene primers. Sequencing used immunoSEQ multiplex PCR; TCRdb keeps in-frame clones, though not all of them. V, J and clone size are those of that table, while D and trimming were read from the DNA. The sample carries fewer than 70,000 clones, approximately 80% recorded once. The chain combines TRBV19 with TRBJ2-1; 7 positions match TRBD1. The sequencing sample was made of peripheral blood. The source is a woman aged 80 or over with acute or convalescent COVID-19. The CDR3 DNA follows: TGTGCCAGTAGTCCCGGACAGGTGATCGGGAATGGTGAGCAGTTCTTC. As protein: CASSPGQVIGNGEQFF.